Included here is one TCR beta chain sequence, with context. Antigen unknown. This record belongs to a study of shared clonotypes between healthy human individuals. Study information: Every donor yielded three CD4 naive, three CD4 memory, two CD8 naive and one CD8 memory plate. Findings and limits, study-wide: Sharing across four donors was seen in 4% to 5% of naive CD4 clonotypes.

Terminally differentiated effector memory CD45RA+ cells were excluded by CCR7 positive selection of CD45RO-negative cells. Germline V gene lookup returns CDR1 SGHDN and CDR2 FVKESK. The V gene lost 4 bases and the J gene lost 1 base, with 8 bases spanning the gap. The CDR3 length is 13 residues. In the original workflow: Quality scores were absent from the junction-only immunoSEQ sequences, so filtering differed. Measured with immunoSEQ multiplex PCR; TCRdb has only the in-frame clones, and not every one. Clonal size and the V and J genes are those of that table, whereas D and trimming came from the DNA. This table has under 850,000 clones, over 90% appearing once.

J is TRBJ2-7 and V is TRBV14; D gene unclear. Sequences were obtained from naive CD8+ T cells sorted from blood. The sequence was collected from a man aged 30-40 years in good health. This CDR3 is CASSRHLSYEQYF. As DNA, the CDR3 is TGTGCCAGCAGCCGTCACCTGTCCTACGAGCAGTACTTC. Together with reference TRBV14 and TRBJ2-7, the CDR3 gives the full variable domain: EAGVTQFPSHSVIEKGQTVTLRCDPISGHDNLYWYRRVMGKEIKFLLHFVKESKQDESGMPNNRFLAERTGGTYSTLKVQPAELEDSGVYFCASSRHLSYEQYFGPGTRLTVT.